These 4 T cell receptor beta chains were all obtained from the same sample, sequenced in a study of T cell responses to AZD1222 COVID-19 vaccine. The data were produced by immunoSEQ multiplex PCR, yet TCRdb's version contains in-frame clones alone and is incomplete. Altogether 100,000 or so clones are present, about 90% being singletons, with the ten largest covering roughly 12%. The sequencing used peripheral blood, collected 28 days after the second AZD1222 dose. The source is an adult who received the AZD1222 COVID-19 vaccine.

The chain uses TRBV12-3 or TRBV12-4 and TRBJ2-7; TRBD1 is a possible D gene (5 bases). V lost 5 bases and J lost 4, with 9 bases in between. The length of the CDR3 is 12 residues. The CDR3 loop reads CASSLDSYEQYF. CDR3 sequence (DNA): TGTGCCAGCAGTCTTGACAGTTACGAGCAGTACTTC.

The CDR3 is CASSAGRGGTEAFF. The DNA of the CDR3 is TGTGCCAGCAGTGCGGGAAGGGGAGGCACTGAAGCTTTCTTT. The chain combines TRBV27 with TRBJ1-1, with D perhaps matching TRBD1 (5 bases). V shed 5 bases and J shed 4 bases, with 14 bases lying between them. Germline V CDR1 and CDR2: MNHEY, SMNVEV (reference sequence). This CDR3 has 14 amino acids.

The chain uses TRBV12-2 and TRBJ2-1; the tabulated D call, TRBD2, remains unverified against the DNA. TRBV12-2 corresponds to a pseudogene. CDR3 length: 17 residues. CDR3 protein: CASRLAMLAGGQNEQFF. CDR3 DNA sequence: TGTGCAAGTCGCTTAGCAATGCTAGCGGGGGGGCAAAATGAGCAGTTCTTC.

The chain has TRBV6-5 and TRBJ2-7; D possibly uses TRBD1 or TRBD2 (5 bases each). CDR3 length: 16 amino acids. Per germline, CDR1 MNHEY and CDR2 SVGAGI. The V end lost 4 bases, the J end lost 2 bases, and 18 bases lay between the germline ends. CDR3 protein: CASSFATGRDAYEQYF. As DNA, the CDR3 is TGTGCCAGCAGTTTCGCCACGGGCCGGGACGCCTACGAGCAGTACTTC.